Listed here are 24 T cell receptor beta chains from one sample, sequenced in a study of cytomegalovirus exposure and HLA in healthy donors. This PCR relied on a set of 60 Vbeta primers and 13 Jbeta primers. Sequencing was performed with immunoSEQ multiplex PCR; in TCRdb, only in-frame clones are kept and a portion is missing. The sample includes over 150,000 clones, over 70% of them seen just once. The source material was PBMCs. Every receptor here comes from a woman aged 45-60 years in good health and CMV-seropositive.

CDR3 protein: CAWSDTFRLSSGNTIYF. The CDR3 coding sequence is TGTGCCTGGAGTGACACCTTCCGACTAAGCTCTGGAAACACCATATATTTT. The chain has TRBV30 and TRBJ1-3, with no clear D. V was cut by 1 base and J by 0 bases, with 16 bases left in between. CDR3 length: 17 residues. Germline V gene sequence: CDR1 GTSNPN, CDR2 SVGIG (reference sequence).

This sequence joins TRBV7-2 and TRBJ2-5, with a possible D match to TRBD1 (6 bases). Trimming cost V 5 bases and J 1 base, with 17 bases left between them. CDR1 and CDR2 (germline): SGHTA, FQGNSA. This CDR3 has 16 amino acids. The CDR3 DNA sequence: TGTGCCAGCAGCCCCAATCCGACAGGTGTCCAAGAGACCCAGTACTTC. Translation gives CASSPNPTGVQETQYF.

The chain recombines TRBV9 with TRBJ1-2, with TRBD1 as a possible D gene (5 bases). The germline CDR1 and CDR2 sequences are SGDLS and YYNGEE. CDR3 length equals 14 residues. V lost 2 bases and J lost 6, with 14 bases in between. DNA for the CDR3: TGTGCCAGCAGCGTCGTTCGTCCGGGGGATGGCTACACCTTC. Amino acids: CASSVVRPGDGYTF. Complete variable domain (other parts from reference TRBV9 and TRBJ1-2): DSGVTQTPKHLITATGQRVTLRCSPRSGDLSVYWYQQSLDQGLQFLIQYYNGEERAKGNILERFSAQQFPDLHSELNLSSLELGDSALYFCASSVVRPGDGYTFGSGTRLTVV.

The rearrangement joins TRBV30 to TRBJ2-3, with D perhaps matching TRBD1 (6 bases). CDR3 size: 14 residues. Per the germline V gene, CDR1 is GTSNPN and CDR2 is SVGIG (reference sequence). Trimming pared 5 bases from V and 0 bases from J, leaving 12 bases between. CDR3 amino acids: CAWGTGLSTDTQYF. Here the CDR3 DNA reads TGTGCCTGGGGAACAGGGTTGAGCACAGATACGCAGTATTTT.

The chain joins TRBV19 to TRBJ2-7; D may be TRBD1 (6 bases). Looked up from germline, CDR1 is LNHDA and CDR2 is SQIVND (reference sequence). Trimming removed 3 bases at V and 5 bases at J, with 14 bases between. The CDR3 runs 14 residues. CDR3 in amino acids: CASSILGQADEQYF. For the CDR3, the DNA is TGTGCCAGTAGTATCCTGGGACAAGCCGACGAGCAGTACTTC.

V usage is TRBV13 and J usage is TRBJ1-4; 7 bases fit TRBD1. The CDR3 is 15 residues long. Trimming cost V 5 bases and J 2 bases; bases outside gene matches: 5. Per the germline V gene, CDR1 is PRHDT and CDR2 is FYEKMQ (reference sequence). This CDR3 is CASSVGQATNEKLFF. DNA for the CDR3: TGTGCCAGCAGCGTCGGACAGGCGACTAATGAAAAACTGTTTTTT.

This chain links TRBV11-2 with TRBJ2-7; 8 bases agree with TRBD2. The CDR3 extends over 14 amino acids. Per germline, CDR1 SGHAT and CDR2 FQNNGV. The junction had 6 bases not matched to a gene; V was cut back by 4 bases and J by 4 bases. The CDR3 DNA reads TGTGCCAGCAGCTCGTCCGGGACTAGGTACGAGCAGTACTTC. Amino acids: CASSSSGTRYEQYF.

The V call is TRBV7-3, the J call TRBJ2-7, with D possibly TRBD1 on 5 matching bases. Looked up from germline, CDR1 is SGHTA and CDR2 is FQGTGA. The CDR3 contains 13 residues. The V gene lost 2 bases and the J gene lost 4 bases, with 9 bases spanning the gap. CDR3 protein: CASSLGAGYEQYF. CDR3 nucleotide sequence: TGTGCCAGCAGCTTAGGGGCTGGTTACGAGCAGTACTTC.

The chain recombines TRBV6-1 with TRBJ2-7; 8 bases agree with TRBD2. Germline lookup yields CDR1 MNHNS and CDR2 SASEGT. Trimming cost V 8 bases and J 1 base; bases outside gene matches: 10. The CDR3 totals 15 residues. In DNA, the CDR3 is TGTGCCAGCCGTTTCGGGGGGGGCCCTTCCTACGAGCAGTACTTC. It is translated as CASRFGGGPSYEQYF.

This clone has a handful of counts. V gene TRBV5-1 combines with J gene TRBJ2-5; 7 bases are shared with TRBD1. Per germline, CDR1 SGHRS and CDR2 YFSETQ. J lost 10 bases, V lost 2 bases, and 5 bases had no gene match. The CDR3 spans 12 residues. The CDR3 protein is CASSLQGLDQYF. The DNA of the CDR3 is TGCGCCAGCAGCTTACAGGGGCTGGACCAGTACTTC.

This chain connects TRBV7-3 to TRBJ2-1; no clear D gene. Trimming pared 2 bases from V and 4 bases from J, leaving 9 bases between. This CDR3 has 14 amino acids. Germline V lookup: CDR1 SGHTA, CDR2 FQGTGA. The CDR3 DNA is TGTGCCAGCAGCTTATTTCCCAGTTACAATGAGCAGTTCTTC. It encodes CASSLFPSYNEQFF.

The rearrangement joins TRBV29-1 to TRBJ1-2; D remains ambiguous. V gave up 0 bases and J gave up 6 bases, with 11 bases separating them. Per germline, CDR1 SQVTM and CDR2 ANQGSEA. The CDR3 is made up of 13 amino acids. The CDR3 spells CSVEERASNGYTF. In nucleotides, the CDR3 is TGCAGCGTTGAAGAGAGGGCTAGTAATGGCTACACCTTC. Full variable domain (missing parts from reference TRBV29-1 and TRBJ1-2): SAVISQKPSRDICQRGTSLTIQCQVDSQVTMMFWYRQQPGQSLTLIATANQGSEATYESGFVIDKFPISRPNLTFSTLTVSNMSPEDSSIYLCSVEERASNGYTFGSGTRLTVV.

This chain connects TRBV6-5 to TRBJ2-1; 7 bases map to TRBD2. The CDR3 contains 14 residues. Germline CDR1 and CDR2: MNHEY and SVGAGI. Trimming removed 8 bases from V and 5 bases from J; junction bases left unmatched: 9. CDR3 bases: TGTGCCAGCGTTTGGGGGGGGGAGAACAATGAGCAGTTCTTC. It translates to CASVWGGENNEQFF.

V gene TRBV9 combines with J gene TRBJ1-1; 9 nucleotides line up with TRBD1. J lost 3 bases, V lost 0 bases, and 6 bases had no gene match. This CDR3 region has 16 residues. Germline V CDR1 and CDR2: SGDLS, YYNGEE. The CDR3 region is CASSVGTGGGYTEAFF. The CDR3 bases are TGTGCCAGCAGCGTAGGCACAGGGGGCGGTTACACTGAAGCTTTCTTT.

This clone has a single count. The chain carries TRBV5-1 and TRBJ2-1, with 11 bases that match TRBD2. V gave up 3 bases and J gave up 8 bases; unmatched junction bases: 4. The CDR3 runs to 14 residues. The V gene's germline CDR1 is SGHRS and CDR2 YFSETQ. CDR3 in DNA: TGCGCCAGCAGCTCTAGCGGGGGGACGGATGAGCAGTTCTTC. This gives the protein CASSSSGGTDEQFF.

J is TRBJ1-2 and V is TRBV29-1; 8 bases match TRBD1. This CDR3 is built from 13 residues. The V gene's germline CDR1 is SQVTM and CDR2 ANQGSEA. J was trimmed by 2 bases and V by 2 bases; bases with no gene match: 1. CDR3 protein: CSVERDRNYGYTF. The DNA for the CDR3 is TGCAGCGTTGAACGGGACAGGAACTATGGCTACACCTTC. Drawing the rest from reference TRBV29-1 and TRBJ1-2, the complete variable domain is SAVISQKPSRDICQRGTSLTIQCQVDSQVTMMFWYRQQPGQSLTLIATANQGSEATYESGFVIDKFPISRPNLTFSTLTVSNMSPEDSSIYLCSVERDRNYGYTFGSGTRLTVV.

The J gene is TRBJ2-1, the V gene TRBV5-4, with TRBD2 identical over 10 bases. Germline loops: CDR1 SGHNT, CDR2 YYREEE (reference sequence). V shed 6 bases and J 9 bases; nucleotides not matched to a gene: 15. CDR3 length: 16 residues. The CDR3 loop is CASTPGSGGAFAEQFF. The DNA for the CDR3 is TGTGCCAGCACCCCGGGAAGCGGGGGGGCCTTTGCTGAGCAGTTCTTC.

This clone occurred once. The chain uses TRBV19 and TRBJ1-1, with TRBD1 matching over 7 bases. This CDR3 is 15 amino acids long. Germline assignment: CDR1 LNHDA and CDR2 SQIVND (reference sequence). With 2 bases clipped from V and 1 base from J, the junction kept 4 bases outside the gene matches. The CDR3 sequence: CASSIRGTANTEAFF. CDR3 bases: TGTGCCAGTAGTATAAGAGGGACAGCGAACACTGAAGCTTTCTTT. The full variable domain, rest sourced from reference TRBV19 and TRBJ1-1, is DGGITQSPKYLFRKEGQNVTLSCEQNLNHDAMYWYRQDPGQGLRLIYYSQIVNDFQKGDIAEGYSVSREKKESFPLTVTSAQKNPTAFYLCASSIRGTANTEAFFGQGTRLTVV.

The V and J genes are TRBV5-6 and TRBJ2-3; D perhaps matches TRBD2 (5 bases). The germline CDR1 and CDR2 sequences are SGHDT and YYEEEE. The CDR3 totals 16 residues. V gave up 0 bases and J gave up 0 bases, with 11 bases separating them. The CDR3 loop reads CASSLALSGSTDTQYF. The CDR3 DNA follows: TGTGCCAGCAGCTTGGCCCTGAGCGGTAGCACAGATACGCAGTATTTT.

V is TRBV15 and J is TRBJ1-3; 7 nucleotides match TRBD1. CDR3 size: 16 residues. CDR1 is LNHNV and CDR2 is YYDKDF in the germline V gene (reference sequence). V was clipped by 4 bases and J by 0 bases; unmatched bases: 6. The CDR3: CATSTRQGSSGNTIYF. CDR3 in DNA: TGTGCCACCAGCACCCGACAGGGCAGCTCTGGAAACACCATATATTTT.

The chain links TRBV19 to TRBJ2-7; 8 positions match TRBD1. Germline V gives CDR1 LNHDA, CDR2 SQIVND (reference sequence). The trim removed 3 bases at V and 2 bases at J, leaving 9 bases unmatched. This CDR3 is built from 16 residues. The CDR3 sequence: CASSIYGQGAPYEQYF. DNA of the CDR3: TGTGCCAGTAGTATCTACGGACAGGGTGCCCCCTACGAGCAGTACTTC.

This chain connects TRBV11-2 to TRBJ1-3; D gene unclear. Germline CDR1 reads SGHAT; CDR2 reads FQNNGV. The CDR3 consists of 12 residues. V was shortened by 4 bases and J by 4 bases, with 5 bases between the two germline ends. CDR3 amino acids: CASSSLGNTIYF. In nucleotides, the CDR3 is TGTGCCAGCAGCTCCCTGGGAAACACCATATATTTT.

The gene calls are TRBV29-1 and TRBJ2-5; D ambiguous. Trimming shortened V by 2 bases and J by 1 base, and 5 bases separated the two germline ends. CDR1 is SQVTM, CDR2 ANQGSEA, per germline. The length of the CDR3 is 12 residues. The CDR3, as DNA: TGCAGCGTTGAATCGGGCCAAGAGACCCAGTACTTC. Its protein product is CSVESGQETQYF.

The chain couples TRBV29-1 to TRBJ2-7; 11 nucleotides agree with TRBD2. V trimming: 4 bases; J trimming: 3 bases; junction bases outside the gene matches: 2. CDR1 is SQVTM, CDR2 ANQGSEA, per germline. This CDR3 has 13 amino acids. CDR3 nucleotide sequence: TGCAGCGTTGCCGGGACTAGCGGCTACGAGCAGTACTTC. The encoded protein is CSVAGTSGYEQYF.